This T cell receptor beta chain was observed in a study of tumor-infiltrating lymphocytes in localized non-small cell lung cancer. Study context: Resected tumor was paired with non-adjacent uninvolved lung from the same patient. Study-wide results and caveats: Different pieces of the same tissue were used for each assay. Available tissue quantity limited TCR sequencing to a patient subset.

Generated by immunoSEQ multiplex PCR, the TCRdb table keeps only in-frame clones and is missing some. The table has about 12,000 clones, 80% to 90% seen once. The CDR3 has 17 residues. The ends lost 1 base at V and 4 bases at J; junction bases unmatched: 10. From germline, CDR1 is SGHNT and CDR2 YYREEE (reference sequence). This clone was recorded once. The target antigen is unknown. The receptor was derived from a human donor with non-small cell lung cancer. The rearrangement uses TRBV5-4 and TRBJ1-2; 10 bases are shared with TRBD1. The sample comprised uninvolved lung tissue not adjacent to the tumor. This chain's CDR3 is CASSLLDRGPMVYGYTF. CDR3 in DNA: TGTGCCAGCAGCTTGCTCGACAGGGGGCCTATGGTCTATGGCTACACCTTC.